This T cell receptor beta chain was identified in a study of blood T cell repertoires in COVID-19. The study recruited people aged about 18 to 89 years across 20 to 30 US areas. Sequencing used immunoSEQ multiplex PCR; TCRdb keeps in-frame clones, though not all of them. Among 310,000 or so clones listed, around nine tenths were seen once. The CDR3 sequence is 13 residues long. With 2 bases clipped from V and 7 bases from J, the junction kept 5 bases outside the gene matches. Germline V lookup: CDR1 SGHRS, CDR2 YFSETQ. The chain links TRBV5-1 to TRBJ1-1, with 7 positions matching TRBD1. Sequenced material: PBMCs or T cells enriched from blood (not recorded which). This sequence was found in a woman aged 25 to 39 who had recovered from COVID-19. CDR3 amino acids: CASSLQGLGEAFF. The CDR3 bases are TGCGCCAGCAGCTTACAGGGGTTGGGTGAAGCTTTCTTT.